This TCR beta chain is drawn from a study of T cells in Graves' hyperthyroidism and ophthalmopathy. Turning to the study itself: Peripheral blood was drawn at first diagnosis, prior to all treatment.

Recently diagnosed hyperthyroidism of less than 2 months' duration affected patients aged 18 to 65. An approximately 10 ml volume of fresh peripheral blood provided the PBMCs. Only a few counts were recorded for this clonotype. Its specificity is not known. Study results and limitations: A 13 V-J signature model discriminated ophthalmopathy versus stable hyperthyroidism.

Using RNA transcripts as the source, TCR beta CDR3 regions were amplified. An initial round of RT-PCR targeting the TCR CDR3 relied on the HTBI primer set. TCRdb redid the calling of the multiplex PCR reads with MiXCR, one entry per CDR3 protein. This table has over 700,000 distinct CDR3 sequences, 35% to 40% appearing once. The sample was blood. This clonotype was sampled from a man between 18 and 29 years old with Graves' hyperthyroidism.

CDR3: CATGGGVAGYTF. The CDR3 DNA reads TGTGCCACTGGGGGGGGAGTGGCGGGCTACACCTTC. The chain has TRBV15 and TRBJ1-2; D might be TRBD1 (5 bases). This CDR3 region has 12 residues. V was clipped by 9 bases and J by 8 bases, with 16 bases between them. Germline CDR1 is LNHNV and CDR2 is YYDKDF (reference sequence).